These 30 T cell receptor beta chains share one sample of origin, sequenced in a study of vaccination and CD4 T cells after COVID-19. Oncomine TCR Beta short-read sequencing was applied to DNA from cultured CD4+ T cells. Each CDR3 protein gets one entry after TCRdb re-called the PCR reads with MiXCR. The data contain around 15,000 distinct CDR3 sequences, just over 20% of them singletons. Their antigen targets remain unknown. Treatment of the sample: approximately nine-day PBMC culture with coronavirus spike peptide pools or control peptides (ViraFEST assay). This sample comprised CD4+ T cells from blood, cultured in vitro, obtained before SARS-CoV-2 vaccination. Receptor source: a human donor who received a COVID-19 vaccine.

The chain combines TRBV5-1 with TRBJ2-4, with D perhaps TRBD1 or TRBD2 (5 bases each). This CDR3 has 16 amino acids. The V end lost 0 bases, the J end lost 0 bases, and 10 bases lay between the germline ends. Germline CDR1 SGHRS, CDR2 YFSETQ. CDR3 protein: CASSLGDLLAKNIQYF. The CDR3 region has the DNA TGCGCCAGCAGCTTGGGGGACCTTCTAGCCAAAAACATTCAGTACTTC.

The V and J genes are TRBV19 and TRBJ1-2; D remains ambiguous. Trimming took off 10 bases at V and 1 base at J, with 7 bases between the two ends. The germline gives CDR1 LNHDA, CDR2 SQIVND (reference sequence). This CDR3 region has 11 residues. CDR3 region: CATQLNYGYTF. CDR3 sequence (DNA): TGTGCCACCCAACTTAACTATGGCTACACCTTC.

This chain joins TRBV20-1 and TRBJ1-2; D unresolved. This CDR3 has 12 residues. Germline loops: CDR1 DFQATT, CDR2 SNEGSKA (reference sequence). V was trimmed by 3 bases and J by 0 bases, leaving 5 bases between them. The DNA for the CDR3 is TGCAGTGCTAGTGGGGCTAACTATGGCTACACCTTC. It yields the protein CSASGANYGYTF.

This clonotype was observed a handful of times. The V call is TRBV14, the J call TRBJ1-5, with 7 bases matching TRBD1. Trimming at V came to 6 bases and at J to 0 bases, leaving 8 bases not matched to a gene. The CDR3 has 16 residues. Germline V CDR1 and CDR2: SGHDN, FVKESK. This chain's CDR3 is CASSFDRAYSNQPQHF. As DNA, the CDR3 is TGTGCCAGCAGTTTTGACAGGGCCTATAGCAATCAGCCCCAGCATTTT.

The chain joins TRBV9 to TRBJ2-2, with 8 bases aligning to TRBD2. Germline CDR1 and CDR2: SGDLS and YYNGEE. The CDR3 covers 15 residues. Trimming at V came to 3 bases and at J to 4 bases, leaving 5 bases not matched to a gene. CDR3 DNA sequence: TGTGCCAGCAGCGCCTCCGGGACTAGCACCGGGGAGCTGTTTTTT. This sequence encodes CASSASGTSTGELFF.

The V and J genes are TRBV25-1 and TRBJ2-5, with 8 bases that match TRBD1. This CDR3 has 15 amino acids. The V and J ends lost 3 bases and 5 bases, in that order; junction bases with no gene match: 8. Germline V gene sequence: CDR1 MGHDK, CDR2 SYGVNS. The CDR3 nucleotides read TGTGCCAGCAGTGACTCAGGGGGCGTAGGGGAGACCCAGTACTTC. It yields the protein CASSDSGGVGETQYF.

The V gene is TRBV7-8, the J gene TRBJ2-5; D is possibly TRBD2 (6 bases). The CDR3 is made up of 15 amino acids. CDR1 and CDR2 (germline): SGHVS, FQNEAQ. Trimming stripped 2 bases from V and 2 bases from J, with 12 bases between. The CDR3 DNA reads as TGTGCCAGCAGCTTATCAGGAGGGATACAAGAGACCCAGTACTTC. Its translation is CASSLSGGIQETQYF.

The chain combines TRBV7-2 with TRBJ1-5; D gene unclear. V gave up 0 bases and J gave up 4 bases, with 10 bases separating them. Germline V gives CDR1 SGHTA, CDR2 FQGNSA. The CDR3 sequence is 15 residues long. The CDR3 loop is CASSLAAPDNQPQHF. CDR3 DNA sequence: TGTGCCAGCAGCTTAGCGGCCCCCGATAATCAGCCCCAGCATTTT.

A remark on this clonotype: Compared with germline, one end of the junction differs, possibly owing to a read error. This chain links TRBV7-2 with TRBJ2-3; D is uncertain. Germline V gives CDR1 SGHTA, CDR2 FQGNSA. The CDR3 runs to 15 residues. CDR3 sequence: CAGSLVTEGTDTQYF. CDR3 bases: TGTGCCGGCAGCTTAGTGACGGAAGGCACAGATACGCAGTATTTT.

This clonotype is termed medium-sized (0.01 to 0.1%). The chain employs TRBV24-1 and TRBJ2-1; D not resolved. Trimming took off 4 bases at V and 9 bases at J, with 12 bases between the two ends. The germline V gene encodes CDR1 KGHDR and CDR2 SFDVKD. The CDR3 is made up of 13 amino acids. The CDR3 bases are TGTGCCACCAGTGACCCCGGACGGCTTGAGCAGTTCTTC. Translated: CATSDPGRLEQFF.

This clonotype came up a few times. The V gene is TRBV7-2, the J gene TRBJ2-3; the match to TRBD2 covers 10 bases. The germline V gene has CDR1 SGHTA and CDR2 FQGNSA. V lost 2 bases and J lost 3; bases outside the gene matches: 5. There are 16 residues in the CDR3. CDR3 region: CASSLSGGAFTDTQYF. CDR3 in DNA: TGTGCCAGCAGCTTAAGCGGGGGGGCGTTTACAGATACGCAGTATTTT.

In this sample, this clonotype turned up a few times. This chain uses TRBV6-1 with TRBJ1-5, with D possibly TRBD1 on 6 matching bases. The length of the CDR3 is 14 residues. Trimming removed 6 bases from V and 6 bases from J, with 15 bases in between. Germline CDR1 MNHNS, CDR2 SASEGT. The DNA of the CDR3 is TGTGCCAGCAGAGATACAGGGTTAACTCAGCCCCAGCATTTT. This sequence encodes CASRDTGLTQPQHF.

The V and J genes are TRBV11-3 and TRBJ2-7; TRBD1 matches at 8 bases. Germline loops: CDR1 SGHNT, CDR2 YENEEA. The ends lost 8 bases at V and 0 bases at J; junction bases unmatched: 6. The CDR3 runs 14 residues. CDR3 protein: CASGTGTFSYEQYF. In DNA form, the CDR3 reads TGTGCCAGCGGGACAGGCACCTTCTCCTACGAGCAGTACTTC.

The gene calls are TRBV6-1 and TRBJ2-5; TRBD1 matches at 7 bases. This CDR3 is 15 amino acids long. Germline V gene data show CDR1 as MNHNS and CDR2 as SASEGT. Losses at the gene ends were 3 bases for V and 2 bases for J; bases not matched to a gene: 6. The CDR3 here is CASSDVPDRQETQYF. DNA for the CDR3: TGTGCCAGCAGTGATGTTCCGGACAGGCAAGAGACCCAGTACTTC.

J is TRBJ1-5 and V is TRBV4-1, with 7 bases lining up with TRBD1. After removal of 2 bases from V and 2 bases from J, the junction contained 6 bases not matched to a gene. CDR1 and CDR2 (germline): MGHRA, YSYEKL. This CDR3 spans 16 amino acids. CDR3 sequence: CASSQLGQDGNQPQHF. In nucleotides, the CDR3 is TGCGCCAGCAGCCAACTTGGACAGGATGGCAATCAGCCCCAGCATTTT.

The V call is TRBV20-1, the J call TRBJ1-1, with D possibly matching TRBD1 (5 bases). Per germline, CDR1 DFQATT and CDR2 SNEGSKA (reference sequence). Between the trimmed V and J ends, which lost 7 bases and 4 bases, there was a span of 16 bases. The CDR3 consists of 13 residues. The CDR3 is CSVKRGGGTEAFF. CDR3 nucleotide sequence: TGCAGTGTTAAGAGGGGCGGCGGCACTGAAGCTTTCTTT.

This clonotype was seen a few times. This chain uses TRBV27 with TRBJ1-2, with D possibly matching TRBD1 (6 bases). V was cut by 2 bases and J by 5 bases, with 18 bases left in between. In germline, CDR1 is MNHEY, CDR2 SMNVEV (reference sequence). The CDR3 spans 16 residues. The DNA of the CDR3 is TGTGCCAGCAGTTTACGCCCGCCTCTGGACAGATATGGCTACACCTTC. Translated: CASSLRPPLDRYGYTF.

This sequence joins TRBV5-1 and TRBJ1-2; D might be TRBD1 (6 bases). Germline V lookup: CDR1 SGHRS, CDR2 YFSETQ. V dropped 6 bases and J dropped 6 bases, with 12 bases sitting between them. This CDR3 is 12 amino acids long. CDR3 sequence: CASKGGIDGYTF. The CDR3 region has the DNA TGCGCCAGCAAAGGGGGTATCGATGGCTACACCTTC.

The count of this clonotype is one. CDR3 DNA: TGTGCCAGCAGTGCGTCATTTGGGGCGCAGAACACTGAAGCTTTCTTT. It codes for CASSASFGAQNTEAFF. The chain has TRBV25-1 and TRBJ1-1, with a weak D call TRBD1 (5 bases). Trimming cost V 4 bases and J 1 base, with 16 bases left between them. There are 16 residues in the CDR3. CDR1 is MGHDK, CDR2 SYGVNS, per germline.

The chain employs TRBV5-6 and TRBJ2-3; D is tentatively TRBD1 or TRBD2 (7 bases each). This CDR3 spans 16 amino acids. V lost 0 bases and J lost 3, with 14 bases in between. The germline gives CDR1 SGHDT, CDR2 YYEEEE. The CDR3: CASSLARGGGTDTQYF. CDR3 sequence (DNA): TGTGCCAGCAGCTTGGCCAGGGGGGGCGGGACAGATACGCAGTATTTT.

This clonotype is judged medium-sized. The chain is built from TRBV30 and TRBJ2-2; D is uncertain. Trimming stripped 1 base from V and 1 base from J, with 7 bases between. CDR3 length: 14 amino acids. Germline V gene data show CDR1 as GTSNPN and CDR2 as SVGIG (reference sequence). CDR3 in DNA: TGTGCCTGGAGTGCTGGGCGGAACACCGGGGAGCTGTTTTTT. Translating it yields CAWSAGRNTGELFF.

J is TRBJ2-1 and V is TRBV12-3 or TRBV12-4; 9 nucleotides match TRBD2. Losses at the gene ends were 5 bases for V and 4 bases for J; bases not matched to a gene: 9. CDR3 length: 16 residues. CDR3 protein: CASSPDSGGVYNEQFF. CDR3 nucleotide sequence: TGTGCCAGCAGTCCTGATAGCGGGGGCGTTTACAATGAGCAGTTCTTC.

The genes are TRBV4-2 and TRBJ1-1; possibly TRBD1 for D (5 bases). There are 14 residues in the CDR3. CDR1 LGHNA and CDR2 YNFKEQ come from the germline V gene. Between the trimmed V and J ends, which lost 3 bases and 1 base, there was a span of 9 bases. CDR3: CASSHSTANTEAFF. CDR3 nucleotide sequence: TGTGCCAGCAGCCACTCGACAGCGAACACTGAAGCTTTCTTT.

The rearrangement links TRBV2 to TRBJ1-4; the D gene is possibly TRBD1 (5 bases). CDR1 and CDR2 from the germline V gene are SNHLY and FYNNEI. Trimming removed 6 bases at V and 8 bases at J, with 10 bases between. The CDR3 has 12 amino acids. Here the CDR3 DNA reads TGTGCCAGCAGGGACATCAAAGAAAAACTGTTTTTT. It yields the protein CASRDIKEKLFF.

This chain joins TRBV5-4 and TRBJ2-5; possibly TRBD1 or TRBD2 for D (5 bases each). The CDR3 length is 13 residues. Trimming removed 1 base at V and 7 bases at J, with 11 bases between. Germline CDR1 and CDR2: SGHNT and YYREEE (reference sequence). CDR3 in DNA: TGTGCCAGCAGCTTGCTGGGGGAAGGGACCCAGTACTTC. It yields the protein CASSLLGEGTQYF.

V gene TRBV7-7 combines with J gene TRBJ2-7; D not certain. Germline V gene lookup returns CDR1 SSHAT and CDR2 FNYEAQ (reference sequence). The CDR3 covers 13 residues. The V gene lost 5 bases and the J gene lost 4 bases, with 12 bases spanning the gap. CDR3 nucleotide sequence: TGTGCCAGCAGCACACAGCTGGGTTACGAGCAGTACTTC. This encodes CASSTQLGYEQYF.

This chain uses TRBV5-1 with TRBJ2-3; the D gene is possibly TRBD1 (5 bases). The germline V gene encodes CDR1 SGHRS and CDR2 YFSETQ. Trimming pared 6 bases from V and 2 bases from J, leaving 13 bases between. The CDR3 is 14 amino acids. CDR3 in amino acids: CASTKGHNTDTQYF. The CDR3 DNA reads TGCGCCAGCACCAAAGGACACAACACAGATACGCAGTATTTT.

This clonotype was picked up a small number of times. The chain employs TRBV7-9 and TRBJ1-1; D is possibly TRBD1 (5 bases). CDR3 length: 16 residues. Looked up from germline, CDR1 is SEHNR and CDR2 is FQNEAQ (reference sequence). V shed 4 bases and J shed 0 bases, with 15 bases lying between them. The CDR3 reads CASSSNGAELNTEAFF. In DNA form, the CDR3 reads TGTGCCAGCAGCTCAAACGGGGCAGAATTGAACACTGAAGCTTTCTTT. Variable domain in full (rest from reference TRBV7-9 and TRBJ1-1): DTGVSQNPRHKITKRGQNVTFRCDPISEHNRLYWYRQTLGQGPEFLTYFQNEAQLEKSRLLSDRFSAERPKGSFSTLEIQRTEQGDSAMYLCASSSNGAELNTEAFFGQGTRLTVV.

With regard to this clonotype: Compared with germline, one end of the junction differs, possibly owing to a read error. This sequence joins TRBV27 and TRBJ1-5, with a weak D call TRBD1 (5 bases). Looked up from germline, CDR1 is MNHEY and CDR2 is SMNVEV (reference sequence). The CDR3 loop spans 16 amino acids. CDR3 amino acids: CANSPRQLGSNQPQHF. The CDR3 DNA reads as TGTGCCAACAGTCCCCGACAGCTTGGGAGCAATCAGCCCCAGCATTTT.

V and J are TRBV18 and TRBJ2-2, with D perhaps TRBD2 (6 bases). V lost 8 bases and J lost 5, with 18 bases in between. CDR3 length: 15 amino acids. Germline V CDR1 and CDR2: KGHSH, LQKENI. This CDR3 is CASPTVGGYTGELFF. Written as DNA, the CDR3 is TGTGCCAGCCCCACCGTGGGGGGATATACCGGGGAGCTGTTTTTT.